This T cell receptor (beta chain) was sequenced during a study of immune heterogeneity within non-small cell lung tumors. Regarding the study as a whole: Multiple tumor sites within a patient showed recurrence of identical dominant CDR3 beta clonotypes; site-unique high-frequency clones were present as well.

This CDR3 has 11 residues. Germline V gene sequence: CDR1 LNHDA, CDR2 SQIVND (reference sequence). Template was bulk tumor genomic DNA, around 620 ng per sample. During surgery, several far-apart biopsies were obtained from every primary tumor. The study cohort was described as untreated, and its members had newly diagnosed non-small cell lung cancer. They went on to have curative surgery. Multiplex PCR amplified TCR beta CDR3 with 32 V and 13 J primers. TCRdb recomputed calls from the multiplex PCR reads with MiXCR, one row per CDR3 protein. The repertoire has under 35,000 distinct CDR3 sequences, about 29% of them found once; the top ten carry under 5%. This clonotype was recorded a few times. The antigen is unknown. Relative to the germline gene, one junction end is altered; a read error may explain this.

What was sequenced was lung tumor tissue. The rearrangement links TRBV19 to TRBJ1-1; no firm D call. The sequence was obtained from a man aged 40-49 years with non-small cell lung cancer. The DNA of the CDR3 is TGTGCCAGTAGTTGGGTCACTGAAGCCTTCTTT. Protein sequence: CASSWVTEAFF. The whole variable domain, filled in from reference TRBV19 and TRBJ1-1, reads DGGITQSPKYLFRKEGQNVTLSCEQNLNHDAMYWYRQDPGQGLRLIYYSQIVNDFQKGDIAEGYSVSREKKESFPLTVTSAQKNPTAFYLCASSWVTEAFFGQGTRLTVV.